The 32 T cell receptor beta chains listed next were all sequenced from one sample in a study of yellow fever vaccine responses in identical twins. TCRdb itself ran the RT-PCR reads through MiXCR, one entry per CDR3 protein. The profile shows about 20,000 distinct CDR3 sequences, around 76% of them singletons. Sequenced material: T cells from blood (PBMCs), unsorted or a sorted subset (not recorded which), taken before or after yellow fever vaccination (not recorded which). Source of these receptors: a young woman who received the yellow fever vaccine.

The CDR3 spells CASSDSVEVGRWGYTF. The CDR3 nucleotides read TGTGCCAGCAGTGACTCGGTGGAGGTTGGGCGCTGGGGCTACACCTTC. The V and J genes are TRBV6-4 and TRBJ1-2; D remains ambiguous. Germline CDR1 is MRHNA and CDR2 is SNTAGT. The CDR3 extends over 16 amino acids. V was cut by 0 bases and J by 8 bases, with 19 bases left in between.

Only one count was recorded for this clonotype. The rearrangement links TRBV7-9 to TRBJ2-3, with D perhaps matching TRBD1 (5 bases). CDR3 length: 12 amino acids. V gave up 5 bases and J gave up 8 bases, with 11 bases separating them. Looked up from germline, CDR1 is SEHNR and CDR2 is FQNEAQ (reference sequence). CDR3 amino acids: CASSGRQGTQYF. In nucleotides, the CDR3 is TGTGCCAGCAGCGGACGGCAGGGTACGCAGTATTTT.

This clonotype has more than one count but fewer than ten. DNA for the CDR3: TGCAGCGTTGAGGGACCTAGCGCGGATACGCAGTATTTT. Protein: CSVEGPSADTQYF. V gene TRBV29-1 combines with J gene TRBJ2-3; D might be TRBD2 (6 bases). Trimming removed 3 bases from V and 6 bases from J, with 13 bases in between. Germline V lookup: CDR1 SQVTM, CDR2 ANQGSEA. The CDR3 sequence is 13 residues long.

V is TRBV2 and J is TRBJ1-5; D not resolved. Germline V gene lookup returns CDR1 SNHLY and CDR2 FYNNEI. V gave up 3 bases and J gave up 4 bases, with 10 bases separating them. This CDR3 is 14 amino acids long. The CDR3 loop reads CASSEDGRNQPQHF. In nucleotides, the CDR3 is TGTGCCAGCAGTGAGGACGGAAGGAATCAGCCCCAGCATTTT. The variable domain in full, completed from reference TRBV2 and TRBJ1-5, reads EPEVTQTPSHQVTQMGQEVILRCVPISNHLYFYWYRQILGQKVEFLVSFYNNEISEKSEIFDDQFSVERPDGSNFTLKIRSTKLEDSAMYFCASSEDGRNQPQHFGDGTRLSIL.

The rearrangement links TRBV2 to TRBJ2-7; 11 nucleotides align to TRBD1. In germline, CDR1 is SNHLY, CDR2 FYNNEI. The V segment lost 3 bases and the J segment 5 bases; nucleotides outside the gene matches: 9. The CDR3 spans 16 residues. CDR3 residues: CASSDIGQGAANEQYF. CDR3 bases: TGTGCCAGCAGTGATATCGGACAGGGGGCGGCTAACGAGCAGTACTTC.

DNA of the CDR3: TGTGCCAGCAGCTTGTTGGAGGGCCCAGATACGCAGTATTTT. It specifies CASSLLEGPDTQYF. The rearrangement uses TRBV5-4 and TRBJ2-3, with D tentatively TRBD2 (6 bases). Germline loops: CDR1 SGHNT, CDR2 YYREEE (reference sequence). The CDR3 consists of 14 residues. V was clipped by 1 base and J by 4 bases, with 10 bases between them.

A remark on this clonotype: Its ends do not fully match the called genes, so a read error is possible. This chain uses TRBV7-9 with TRBJ1-3, with D unresolved. CDR1 is SEHNR and CDR2 is FQNEAQ in the germline V gene (reference sequence). The CDR3 covers 15 residues. The CDR3 is CASSLGSITGITIYF. Here the CDR3 DNA reads TGTGCCAGCAGCTTGGGGTCGATTACCGGAATCACCATATATTTT. Full variable domain (outside the CDR3, taken from reference TRBV7-9 and TRBJ1-3): DTGVSQNPRHKITKRGQNVTFRCDPISEHNRLYWYRQTLGQGPEFLTYFQNEAQLEKSRLLSDRFSAERPKGSFSTLEIQRTEQGDSAMYLCASSLGSITGITIYFGEGSWLTVV.

This clonotype occurred once. This chain joins TRBV3-1 and TRBJ2-7, with a possible D match to TRBD2 (5 bases). Germline assignment: CDR1 LGHDT and CDR2 YNNKEL (reference sequence). With 5 bases removed from V and 5 bases from J, the gap between germline ends came to 16 bases. This CDR3 has 14 amino acids. The CDR3 loop is CASSYGLLEDEQYF. CDR3 DNA sequence: TGTGCCAGCAGCTACGGCCTTTTGGAGGACGAGCAGTACTTC.

The J gene is TRBJ1-2, the V gene TRBV2; 8 positions match TRBD1. Germline CDR1 is SNHLY and CDR2 is FYNNEI. The CDR3 has 14 amino acids. V shed 4 bases, J shed 5 bases, and the junction held 6 bases outside the gene matches. CDR3 in DNA: TGTGCCAGCAGTGGGACAGGGTTTAGTTATGGCTACACCTTC. This translates into CASSGTGFSYGYTF.

V gene TRBV25-1 combines with J gene TRBJ2-5; a weak D match, TRBD1 (5 bases). This CDR3 comprises 15 residues. Per germline, CDR1 MGHDK and CDR2 SYGVNS. V gave up 3 bases and J gave up 0 bases, with 11 bases separating them. The CDR3 loop is CASSDETAYQETQYF. The CDR3 nucleotides read TGTGCCAGCAGTGATGAGACAGCGTACCAAGAGACCCAGTACTTC.

This chain uses TRBV2 with TRBJ2-1; no clear D. Germline V CDR1 and CDR2: SNHLY, FYNNEI. The CDR3 totals 14 residues. V dropped 6 bases and J dropped 4 bases, with 13 bases sitting between them. The CDR3 DNA is TGTGCCAGCAGGGACGAAACAACTTACAATGAGCAGTTCTTC. Translation: CASRDETTYNEQFF. Based on the CDR3 plus reference TRBV2 and TRBJ2-1, the full variable domain is EPEVTQTPSHQVTQMGQEVILRCVPISNHLYFYWYRQILGQKVEFLVSFYNNEISEKSEIFDDQFSVERPDGSNFTLKIRSTKLEDSAMYFCASRDETTYNEQFFGPGTRLTVL.

The J gene is TRBJ1-2, the V gene TRBV28; 9 nucleotides align to TRBD1. Trimming at V came to 6 bases and at J to 5 bases, leaving 7 bases not matched to a gene. Germline V gene lookup returns CDR1 MDHEN and CDR2 SYDVKM. CDR3 length equals 14 residues. The CDR3: CASRKGQGRYGYTF. CDR3 nucleotides: TGTGCCAGCAGAAAAGGACAGGGGAGGTATGGCTACACCTTC.

This rearrangement joins TRBV29-1 to TRBJ2-5; 13 nucleotides agree with TRBD2. Germline lookup yields CDR1 SQVTM and CDR2 ANQGSEA. The J segment lost 3 bases and the V segment lost 4 bases, leaving 5 bases of the junction unmatched. This CDR3 spans 15 amino acids. The CDR3 spells CSVARLAGGEETQYF. The CDR3 bases are TGCAGCGTTGCAAGACTAGCGGGAGGAGAAGAGACCCAGTACTTC.

Details on this clonotype: It is unclear where the CDR3 begins or ends on the DNA, so no DNA is shown, and the CDR3 is as TCRdb lists it. This chain joins TRBV21-1 and TRBJ2-2. TRBV21-1 is given as a pseudogene. The CDR3 adds up to 13 amino acids, both ends counted. Here the CDR3 reads CASSKVSAGSCFF.

The chain employs TRBV29-1 and TRBJ2-5; D possibly corresponds to TRBD2 (6 bases). The V gene's germline CDR1 is SQVTM and CDR2 ANQGSEA. This CDR3 region has 14 residues. V lost 3 bases to trimming and J lost 5 bases, with 16 bases between them. The CDR3 reads CSVDGSGSRETQYF. The DNA for the CDR3 is TGCAGCGTTGACGGTAGCGGCTCTAGGGAGACCCAGTACTTC.

The chain carries TRBV6-1 and TRBJ1-5; D is unclear. The V end lost 6 bases, the J end lost 6 bases, and 15 bases lay between the germline ends. The germline V gene has CDR1 MNHNS and CDR2 SASEGT. The CDR3 runs to 14 residues. The CDR3 protein is CASRSLAGTQPQHF. CDR3 sequence (DNA): TGTGCCAGCAGGTCTTTAGCGGGTACTCAGCCCCAGCATTTT.

This clonotype was recorded only once. The rearrangement uses TRBV11-2 and TRBJ1-2; D ambiguous. The CDR3 is 12 residues long. The germline V and J ends were trimmed by 3 bases and 5 bases, with 7 bases remaining between them. Germline-derived CDR1 and CDR2 are SGHAT and FQNNGV. The CDR3: CASSFPRYGYTF. The CDR3 bases are TGTGCCAGCAGCTTCCCGCGGTATGGCTACACCTTC.

The J gene is TRBJ2-1, the V gene TRBV7-3, with TRBD2 matching 10 bases. CDR3 length equals 15 residues. Germline assignment: CDR1 SGHTA and CDR2 FQGTGA. V shed 0 bases and J 7 bases; nucleotides not matched to a gene: 3. The CDR3 is CASSLTLAGVNEQFF. In nucleotides, the CDR3 is TGTGCCAGCAGCTTAACCCTAGCGGGAGTGAATGAGCAGTTCTTC.

The chain combines TRBV12-3 or TRBV12-4 with TRBJ2-5, with D perhaps matching TRBD2 (5 bases). The CDR3 sequence is 14 residues long. Trimming left V 2 bases short and J 10 bases short, with 17 bases between. The CDR3 nucleotides read TGTGCCAGCAGTTTAAGCGGCAGGCCCGATTTCCAGTACTTC. This translates into CASSLSGRPDFQYF.

The chain is built from TRBV29-1 and TRBJ2-7; either TRBD1 or TRBD2 may supply D (5 bases each). V was pared by 4 bases and J by 5 bases, with 15 bases between. Germline CDR1 is SQVTM and CDR2 is ANQGSEA. The CDR3 length is 13 residues. CDR3 in amino acids: CSVVSGPGDEQYF. The CDR3 bases are TGCAGCGTTGTCTCGGGGCCCGGAGACGAGCAGTACTTC.

CDR3 protein: CASSPSSGRAYNEQFF. CDR3 coding DNA: TGTGCCAGCAGCCCCTCCAGCGGGAGGGCCTACAATGAGCAGTTCTTC. The chain links TRBV12-3 or TRBV12-4 to TRBJ2-1; 10 bases line up with TRBD2. The CDR3 contains 16 residues. The V segment lost 6 bases and the J segment 2 bases; nucleotides outside the gene matches: 7.

This clonotype was observed a single time. This chain connects TRBV5-1 to TRBJ2-1, with D hard to call. CDR3 size: 13 residues. Germline values: CDR1 SGHRS, CDR2 YFSETQ. The V and J ends lost 0 bases and 5 bases respectively, with 6 bases between them. The CDR3 nucleotides read TGCGCCAGCAGCTTGGACCAGAACAATGAGCAGTTCTTC. Translation: CASSLDQNNEQFF.

The CDR3 region is CASSQQSGPQHF. The CDR3 DNA reads TGTGCCAGCAGCCAGCAGTCTGGGCCCCAGCATTTT. The rearrangement joins TRBV7-9 to TRBJ1-5; no clear D gene. The germline V and J ends were trimmed by 5 bases and 9 bases, with 11 bases remaining between them. The germline V gene encodes CDR1 SEHNR and CDR2 FQNEAQ (reference sequence). The CDR3 has 12 amino acids.

The rearrangement joins TRBV5-4 to TRBJ2-3, with D unclear. The CDR3 runs to 15 residues. Germline lookup yields CDR1 SGHNT and CDR2 YYREEE (reference sequence). V gave up 0 bases and J gave up 3 bases, with 11 bases separating them. CDR3: CASSLGWGSTDTQYF. Here the CDR3 DNA reads TGTGCCAGCAGCTTGGGCTGGGGTAGTACAGATACGCAGTATTTT.

The chain's CDR3 is CASSQLDSNEQFF. CDR3 coding DNA: TGTGCCAGCAGCCAATTGGACAGCAATGAGCAGTTCTTC. V is TRBV3-1 and J is TRBJ2-1; possible D gene TRBD1, 6 bases. Germline CDR1 reads LGHDT; CDR2 reads YNNKEL (reference sequence). This CDR3 region has 13 residues. V lost 2 bases, J lost 6 bases, and 8 bases lay in between.

The chain links TRBV3-1 to TRBJ1-1; no firm D call. The V gene's germline CDR1 is LGHDT and CDR2 YNNKEL (reference sequence). V was shortened by 3 bases and J by 5 bases, with 19 bases between the two germline ends. There are 16 residues in the CDR3. The CDR3 here is CASSQRTTNGYTEAFF. CDR3 DNA: TGTGCCAGCAGCCAGCGGACCACAAACGGGTATACTGAAGCTTTCTTT.

The chain recombines TRBV5-4 with TRBJ2-5; TRBD2 agrees at 12 bases. Germline loops: CDR1 SGHNT, CDR2 YYREEE (reference sequence). V was clipped by 0 bases and J by 7 bases; unmatched bases: 4. This CDR3 has 15 residues. CDR3 sequence: CASSLGGLAGTTQYF. The CDR3, as DNA: TGTGCCAGCAGCTTGGGTGGACTAGCGGGAACGACCCAGTACTTC.

In nucleotides, the CDR3 is TGCGCCAGCAGCTCTACAGAGAACTATGGCTACACCTTC. Its translation is CASSSTENYGYTF. V gene TRBV5-1 combines with J gene TRBJ1-2; D is unclear. This CDR3 is 13 amino acids long. The germline V gene has CDR1 SGHRS and CDR2 YFSETQ. V lost 3 bases, J lost 2 bases, and 8 bases lay in between.

The chain couples TRBV6-5 to TRBJ1-3, with 9 bases identical to TRBD1. CDR3 size: 17 residues. The V gene's germline CDR1 is MNHEY and CDR2 SVGAGI. J lost 2 bases, V lost 0 bases, and 5 bases had no gene match. CDR3 DNA sequence: TGTGCCAGCAGTTACTCTGCTGGGACAGGGACTGGAAACACCATATATTTT. Encoded protein: CASSYSAGTGTGNTIYF.

The genes are TRBV5-1 and TRBJ2-1; D may be TRBD1 (6 bases). The length of the CDR3 is 15 residues. Deletions cut 7 bases from V and 7 bases from J, with 21 bases between. CDR1 SGHRS and CDR2 YFSETQ come from the germline V gene. The CDR3 protein is CASRTGTSAFNEQFF. As DNA, the CDR3 is TGCGCCAGCCGAACCGGGACAAGTGCGTTTAATGAGCAGTTCTTC.

This clonotype was detected once. The V and J genes are TRBV11-3 and TRBJ1-1; 7 positions agree with TRBD1. Germline-derived CDR1 and CDR2 are SGHNT and YENEEA. CDR3 size: 13 residues. V dropped 3 bases and J dropped 4; count of bases not matched to a gene: 2. CDR3 nucleotides: TGTGCCAGCAGCTTTAACAGGGGCACTGAAGCTTTCTTT. Translating it yields CASSFNRGTEAFF.

This clonotype was picked up a small number of times. In DNA, the CDR3 is TGTGCCAGCAGTCAAACAGGGGGCCGAGAGACCCAGTACTTC. Translation: CASSQTGGRETQYF. The J gene is TRBJ2-5, the V gene TRBV2, with 9 bases matching TRBD1. V shed 5 bases, J shed 4 bases, and the junction held 5 bases outside the gene matches. This CDR3 is built from 14 residues. The germline CDR1 and CDR2 sequences are SNHLY and FYNNEI.